This is a list of T cell receptor beta chains from one sample in a study of spatial heterogeneity in lung cancer. TCRdb re-called the 5' RACE reads with MiXCR, one entry per CDR3 protein. Of some 1,200 distinct CDR3 sequences listed, about 13% are singletons. Specimen: normal lung tissue next to the tumor, collected at surgery. These receptors came from a male donor with early-stage non-small cell lung cancer. Both conserved end residues are part of each CDR3. A D gene is named only where the DNA matches it firmly. Part of the rows lack a size; the others show once, few, many or a class for expanded clones.

clone size	V gene	J gene	D gene	CDR3 DNA	CDR3 protein
few	TRBV12-3/TRBV12-4	TRBJ2-2	.	TGTGCCAGCAGTTTAGGGCAGGGCGAGACCGGGGAGCTGTTTTTT	CASSLGQGETGELFF
medium-sized	TRBV7-9	TRBJ2-7	.	TGTGCCAGCAGCTTATATCTAGGGAACGAGCAGTACTTC	CASSLYLGNEQYF
.	TRBV28	TRBJ1-1	.	TGTGCCAGCAGTTTAAGAAGGAACACTGAAGCTTTCTTT	CASSLRRNTEAFF
large	TRBV7-2	TRBJ2-5	.	TGTGCCAGCAGCTTCTCCGGGACTTCCCTGGAGACCCAGTACTTC	CASSFSGTSLETQYF
medium-sized	TRBV7-2	TRBJ1-1	.	TGTGCCAGCAGCTTAGAAGTAGGGGGAGGAGCTTTCTTT	CASSLEVGGGAFF
large	TRBV6-6	TRBJ1-5	.	TGTGCCAGCAGGGAGGGGTCCAGCAATCAGCCCCAGCATTTT	CASREGSSNQPQHF
medium-sized	TRBV19	TRBJ1-5	TRBD1	TGTGCCAGTAGTAAGGGACAGGATAGGCGGCCCCAGCATTTT	CASSKGQDRRPQHF
medium-sized	TRBV9	TRBJ2-3	.	TGTGCCAGCAGCCCCCTGGGCACATTGAGCACAGATACGCAGTATTTT	CASSPLGTLSTDTQYF
.	TRBV29-1	TRBJ2-1	.	TGCAGCGGGACACGGGGGAGCTCCTACAATGAGCAGTTCTTC	CSGTRGSSYNEQFF
many	TRBV20-1	TRBJ1-1	TRBD1	TGCAGTGCTTACGTTACAGGGGCAGGGAACACTGAAGCTTTCTTT	CSAYVTGAGNTEAFF
many	TRBV7-2	TRBJ2-2	.	TGTGCCAGCACCACAAAACGGGTATTCAACACCGGGGAGCTGTTTTTT	CASTTKRVFNTGELFF
large	TRBV29-1	TRBJ1-4	.	TGCAGCGTTGAGAGGGGTGAAAAACTGTTTTTT	CSVERGEKLFF
many	TRBV6-4	TRBJ2-1	TRBD1	TGTGCCAGCTCACAGGGGTCCTACAATGAGCAGTTCTTC	CASSQGSYNEQFF
medium-sized	TRBV7-2	TRBJ2-7	TRBD1	TGTGCCAGCAGCCCCGGGCATGGGGGGACAGGGACGAGCTACGAGCAGTACTTC	CASSPGHGGTGTSYEQYF
hyperexpanded	TRBV7-2	TRBJ1-5	TRBD1	TGTGCCAGCAGCCCGGTAGGGGGCGTCTATCAGCCCCAGCATTTT	CASSPVGGVYQPQHF
medium-sized	TRBV7-2	TRBJ1-6	TRBD1	TGTGCCAGCAGTGTCGACAGGGGTATTAGATCACCCCTCCACTTT	CASSVDRGIRSPLHF
.	TRBV5-5	TRBJ2-5	TRBD2	TGTGCCAGCAGCTTGGGGGTAGCGGGGTCACAAGAGACCCAGTACTTC	CASSLGVAGSQETQYF
.	TRBV28	TRBJ2-5	TRBD2	TGTGCCAGCAGTTTGCTACTAGCGGAAACCGAAGAGACCCAGTACTTC	CASSLLLAETEETQYF
medium-sized	TRBV4-1	TRBJ1-2	.	TGCGCCAGCAGCCAAGAACGGGGGGGAGGCTATGGCTACACCTTC	CASSQERGGGYGYTF
large	TRBV14	TRBJ2-5	.	TGTGCCAGCAGCCGGGGCGGGGAGACCCAGTACTTC	CASSRGGETQYF
medium-sized	TRBV30	TRBJ1-1	.	TGTGCCTGGGGAACGACAGGAACTGAAGCTTTCTTT	CAWGTTGTEAFF
many	TRBV28	TRBJ2-3	TRBD2	TGTGCCAGCACCCCAACGGGGGGGACGCAGTATTTT	CASTPTGGTQYF
medium-sized	TRBV20-1	TRBJ2-5	TRBD2	TGCAGTGCTAGAGAGTTGGAGCGGGGGGTGCAAGAGACCCAGTACTTC	CSARELERGVQETQYF
once	TRBV20-1	TRBJ2-4	TRBD2	TGCAGTGCCCTTGGCCTAGCGGGAGGCAAAAACATTCAGTACTTC	CSALGLAGGKNIQYF
medium-sized	TRBV30	TRBJ1-5	TRBD1	TGTGCCTGGAATAAGGGACAGGGGACCGGCCAGCCCCAGCATTTT	CAWNKGQGTGQPQHF
medium-sized	TRBV5-4	TRBJ1-2	.	TGTGCCAGCAGCTCGGAAAGGGGGTCTGGCTACACCTTC	CASSSERGSGYTF